Shown below are 17 T cell receptor beta chains from a single sample sequenced in a study of cytomegalovirus exposure and HLA in healthy donors. Primers: 60 Vbeta forward and 13 Jbeta reverse. Libraries were prepared by immunoSEQ multiplex PCR; TCRdb keeps only in-frame clonotypes and omits some of them. The sample yields 130,000 or so clones, over 8% seen once. The sequenced material came from PBMCs. Receptor source: a middle-aged man in good health and CMV-seronegative.

This chain joins TRBV27 and TRBJ2-3; 7 bases are a match to TRBD1. Germline CDR1 is MNHEY and CDR2 is SMNVEV (reference sequence). V shed 1 base and J 4 bases; nucleotides not matched to a gene: 2. The length of the CDR3 is 14 residues. CDR3 in DNA: TGTGCCAGCAGTTTATTAGGGGGCGCAGATACGCAGTATTTT. It translates to CASSLLGGADTQYF.

V is TRBV7-8 and J is TRBJ2-3; 8 nucleotides agree with TRBD2. Germline lookup yields CDR1 SGHVS and CDR2 FQNEAQ. The CDR3 is 14 residues long. V trimming: 5 bases; J trimming: 6 bases; junction bases outside the gene matches: 7. The CDR3 DNA reads TGTGCCAGCAGCCGGCGGACTAGCTGGGATACGCAGTATTTT. It yields the protein CASSRRTSWDTQYF.

This chain joins TRBV6-5 and TRBJ2-3; weak D call: TRBD2 (5 bases). The V gene's germline CDR1 is MNHEY and CDR2 SVGAGI. The CDR3 spans 16 residues. V was cut by 0 bases and J by 0 bases, with 10 bases left in between. CDR3 DNA sequence: TGTGCCAGCAGTTACTCGATTCTAGCCAGCACAGATACGCAGTATTTT. Its protein product is CASSYSILASTDTQYF.

The chain employs TRBV6-5 and TRBJ1-1, with 7 bases lining up with TRBD1. Germline V lookup: CDR1 MNHEY, CDR2 SVGAGI. This CDR3 comprises 13 residues. With V trimmed by 6 bases and J by 4 bases, 5 bases remained unmatched. The DNA of the CDR3 is TGTGCCAGCAGCCAGGGACAGATCACTGAAGCTTTCTTT. Its translation is CASSQGQITEAFF.

This chain links TRBV27 with TRBJ1-6, with unresolved D. CDR1 is MNHEY and CDR2 is SMNVEV in the germline V gene (reference sequence). V was clipped by 6 bases and J by 9 bases, with 18 bases between them. CDR3 size: 15 residues. The CDR3 loop reads CASSLAASRLSPLHF. The CDR3 DNA is TGTGCCAGCAGCCTCGCGGCCAGTCGACTTTCACCCCTCCACTTT.

This clone occurred a few times. The rearrangement joins TRBV5-1 to TRBJ2-3; D perhaps matches TRBD2 (6 bases). This CDR3 has 14 residues. Per germline, CDR1 SGHRS and CDR2 YFSETQ. V was clipped by 4 bases and J by 2 bases, with 11 bases between them. CDR3 in amino acids: CASSRSGVTDTQYF. CDR3 sequence (DNA): TGCGCCAGCAGCCGTTCGGGGGTCACAGATACGCAGTATTTT.

V usage is TRBV27 and J usage is TRBJ1-5, with D tentatively TRBD1 (5 bases). CDR3 length equals 13 residues. Trimming pared 3 bases from V and 2 bases from J, leaving 5 bases between. Germline CDR1 is MNHEY and CDR2 is SMNVEV (reference sequence). The CDR3, as DNA: TGTGCCAGCAGTTTCAGGGGCAATCAGCCCCAGCATTTT. Amino acids: CASSFRGNQPQHF.

This clone occurred a few times. The chain couples TRBV7-2 to TRBJ2-2; 9 nucleotides match TRBD2. The CDR3 covers 14 residues. The trim removed 5 bases at V and 8 bases at J, leaving 6 bases unmatched. Germline-derived CDR1 and CDR2 are SGHTA and FQGNSA. The CDR3 coding sequence is TGTGCCAGCAGCCAGCGGGGGGCATGGGGGGAGCTGTTTTTT. Encoded protein: CASSQRGAWGELFF.

In this sample, this clone turned up a few times. This chain connects TRBV6-1 to TRBJ2-2; D might be TRBD1 (6 bases). V gave up 11 bases and J gave up 3 bases, with 13 bases separating them. The CDR3 extends over 13 amino acids. The germline CDR1 and CDR2 sequences are MNHNS and SASEGT. CDR3 in amino acids: CAVQGSDTGELFF. DNA for the CDR3: TGTGCCGTCCAGGGGAGCGACACCGGGGAGCTGTTTTTT.

This clone was counted between two and nine times. The chain recombines TRBV28 with TRBJ2-3; D is perhaps TRBD2 (6 bases). The V end lost 6 bases, the J end lost 2 bases, and 12 bases lay between the germline ends. CDR1 and CDR2 (germline): MDHEN, SYDVKM. The CDR3 is 14 residues long. The CDR3: CASSRGEITDTQYF. In nucleotides, the CDR3 is TGTGCCAGCAGCCGCGGGGAGATCACAGATACGCAGTATTTT.

This clone was detected a few times. The rearrangement links TRBV11-2 to TRBJ2-5, with D possibly TRBD2 on 6 matching bases. Per germline, CDR1 SGHAT and CDR2 FQNNGV. The CDR3 spans 15 residues. Between the trimmed V and J ends, which lost 1 base and 5 bases, there was a span of 14 bases. The CDR3 loop reads CASSLVTSSGETQYF. In nucleotides, the CDR3 is TGTGCCAGCAGCTTAGTAACTAGCTCTGGGGAGACCCAGTACTTC. Complete variable domain (other parts from reference TRBV11-2 and TRBJ2-5): EAGVAQSPRYKIIEKRQSVAFWCNPISGHATLYWYQQILGQGPKLLIQFQNNGVVDDSQLPKDRFSAERLKGVDSTLKIQPAKLEDSAVYLCASSLVTSSGETQYFGPGTRLLVL.

The table lists this clone with a few counts. The chain is built from TRBV30 and TRBJ2-7; 8 bases match TRBD1. Germline lookup yields CDR1 GTSNPN and CDR2 SVGIG (reference sequence). This CDR3 has 15 amino acids. V lost 2 bases, J lost 2 bases, and 8 bases stayed unmatched. The CDR3 DNA sequence: TGTGCCTGGAGTTCGACCCGACAGGGGACCTACGAGCAGTACTTC. This encodes CAWSSTRQGTYEQYF.

In its sample, this clone was seen a few times. Other DNA variants within this sample encode the same CDR3. The chain joins TRBV6-5 to TRBJ2-7, with D possibly matching TRBD2 (7 bases). V was pared by 6 bases and J by 4 bases, with 19 bases between. Germline lookup yields CDR1 MNHEY and CDR2 SVGAGI. This CDR3 is built from 15 residues. CDR3 amino acids: CASRRSSGGAYEQYF. In DNA, the CDR3 is TGTGCCAGCAGACGTTCTAGTGGGGGGGCTTACGAGCAGTACTTC.

This clone was counted between two and nine times. V and J are TRBV5-6 and TRBJ1-4; TRBD1 agrees at 9 bases. Looked up from germline, CDR1 is SGHDT and CDR2 is YYEEEE. Germline trimming cut 0 bases from V and 5 bases from J; bases unmatched to any gene: 5. The CDR3 is made up of 16 amino acids. In nucleotides, the CDR3 is TGTGCCAGCAGCTTGGCTGGAGACAGGGGGAATGAAAAACTGTTTTTT. Its translation: CASSLAGDRGNEKLFF. Drawing the rest from reference TRBV5-6 and TRBJ1-4, the complete variable domain is DAGVTQSPTHLIKTRGQQVTLRCSPKSGHDTVSWYQQALGQGPQFIFQYYEEEERQRGNFPDRFSGHQFPNYSSELNVNALLLGDSALYLCASSLAGDRGNEKLFFGSGTQLSVL.

The V gene is TRBV2, the J gene TRBJ1-3; possibly TRBD1 for D (6 bases). The germline gives CDR1 SNHLY, CDR2 FYNNEI. Deletions cut 7 bases from V and 4 bases from J, with 11 bases between. The CDR3 totals 13 residues. CDR3 sequence reads: CASTGDMGNTIYF. CDR3 coding DNA: TGTGCCAGCACTGGGGACATGGGAAACACCATATATTTT.

V and J are TRBV19 and TRBJ1-2, with D unresolved. Germline CDR1 and CDR2: LNHDA and SQIVND (reference sequence). The ends were cut back, 5 bases at V and 0 bases at J, with 16 bases in the middle. CDR3 length equals 16 residues. CDR3: CASSPSRESPNYGYTF. The DNA for the CDR3 is TGTGCCAGTAGTCCATCGAGGGAGAGTCCTAACTATGGCTACACCTTC.

A remark on this clone: The same CDR3 can be traced to other DNA sequences in this sample. The gene calls are TRBV19 and TRBJ1-2; the D is unclear. Germline V gene data show CDR1 as LNHDA and CDR2 as SQIVND (reference sequence). This CDR3 region has 13 residues. Deletions cut 3 bases from V and 5 bases from J, with 10 bases between. This CDR3 reads CASSIGGNYGYTF. For the CDR3, the DNA is TGTGCCAGTAGTATTGGAGGGAATTATGGCTACACCTTC. Full variable domain (missing parts from reference TRBV19 and TRBJ1-2): DGGITQSPKYLFRKEGQNVTLSCEQNLNHDAMYWYRQDPGQGLRLIYYSQIVNDFQKGDIAEGYSVSREKKESFPLTVTSAQKNPTAFYLCASSIGGNYGYTFGSGTRLTVV.